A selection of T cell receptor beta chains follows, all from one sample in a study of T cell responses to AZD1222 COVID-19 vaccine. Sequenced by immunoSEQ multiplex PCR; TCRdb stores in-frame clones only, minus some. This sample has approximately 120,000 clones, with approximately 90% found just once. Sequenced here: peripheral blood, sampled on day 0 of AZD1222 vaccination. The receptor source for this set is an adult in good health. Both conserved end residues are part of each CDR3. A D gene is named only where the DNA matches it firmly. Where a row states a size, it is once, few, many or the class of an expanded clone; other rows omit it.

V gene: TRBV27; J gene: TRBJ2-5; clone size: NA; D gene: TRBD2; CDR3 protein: CASRRGGRGTQYF; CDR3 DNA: TGTGCCAGCAGAAGGGGAGGGCGGGGGACCCAGTACTTC
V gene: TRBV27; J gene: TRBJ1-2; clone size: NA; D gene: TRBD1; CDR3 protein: CASSDFRGANYGYTF; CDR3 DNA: TGTGCCAGCAGTGACTTCAGGGGGGCTAACTATGGCTACACCTTC
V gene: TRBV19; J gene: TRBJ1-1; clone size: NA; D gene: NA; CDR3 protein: CASSIEGVAKTEAFF; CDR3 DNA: TGTGCCAGTAGTATAGAGGGGGTCGCAAAAACTGAAGCTTTCTTT
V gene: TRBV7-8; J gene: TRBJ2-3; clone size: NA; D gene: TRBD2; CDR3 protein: CASSFSSGDTDTQYF; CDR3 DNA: TGTGCCAGCAGCTTTTCTAGCGGGGATACAGATACGCAGTATTTT
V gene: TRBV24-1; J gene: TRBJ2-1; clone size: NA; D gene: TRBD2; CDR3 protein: CATSDSSGRAYNEQFF; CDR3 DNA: TGTGCCACCAGTGATTCTAGCGGGAGGGCCTACAATGAGCAGTTCTTC
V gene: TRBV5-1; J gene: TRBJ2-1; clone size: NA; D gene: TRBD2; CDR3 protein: CASSPSGSTYNEQFF; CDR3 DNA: TGCGCCAGCAGCCCAAGCGGGAGTACCTACAATGAGCAGTTCTTC
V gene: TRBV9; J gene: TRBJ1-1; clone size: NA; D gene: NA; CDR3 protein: CASSPTAMNTEAFF; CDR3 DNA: TGTGCCAGCAGCCCGACAGCTATGAACACTGAAGCTTTCTTT
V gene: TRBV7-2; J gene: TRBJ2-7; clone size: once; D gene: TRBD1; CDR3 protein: CASSLVGGQGNPYEQYF; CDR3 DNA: TGTGCCAGCAGCTTAGTAGGGGGACAGGGGAATCCCTACGAGCAGTACTTC
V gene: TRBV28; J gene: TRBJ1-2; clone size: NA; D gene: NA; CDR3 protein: CAIQDGLTNYGYTF; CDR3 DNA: TGTGCCATCCAGGACGGACTTACTAACTATGGCTACACCTTC
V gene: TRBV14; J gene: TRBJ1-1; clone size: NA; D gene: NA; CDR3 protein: CASSQVRPNTEAFF; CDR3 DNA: TGTGCCAGCAGCCAAGTACGGCCGAACACTGAAGCTTTCTTT
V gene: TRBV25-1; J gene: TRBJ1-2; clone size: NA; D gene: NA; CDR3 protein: CASSPTGLSYGYTF; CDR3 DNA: TGTGCCAGCAGCCCGACAGGATTGAGCTATGGCTACACCTTC
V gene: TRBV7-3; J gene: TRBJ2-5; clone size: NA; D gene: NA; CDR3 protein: CASSQSHREETQYF; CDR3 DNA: TGTGCCAGCAGCCAATCGCACAGGGAAGAGACCCAGTACTTC
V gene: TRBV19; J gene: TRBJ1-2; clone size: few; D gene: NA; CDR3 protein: CASSIRARVNYGYTF; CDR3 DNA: TGTGCCAGTAGTATAAGGGCCCGGGTGAACTATGGCTACACCTTC
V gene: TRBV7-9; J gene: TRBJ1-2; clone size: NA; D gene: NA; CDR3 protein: CASSPPASGAGYTF; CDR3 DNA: TGTGCCAGCAGCCCTCCCGCTAGTGGCGCAGGTTACACCTTC
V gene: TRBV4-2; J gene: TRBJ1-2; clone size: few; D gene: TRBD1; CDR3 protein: CASSLEDRLLGGYTF; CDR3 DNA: TGTGCCAGCAGCCTGGAGGACAGGCTATTGGGCGGCTACACCTTC
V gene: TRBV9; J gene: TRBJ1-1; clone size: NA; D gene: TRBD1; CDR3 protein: CASSRLFGQGTEAFF; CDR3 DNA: TGTGCCAGCAGCCGACTCTTTGGACAGGGAACTGAAGCTTTCTTT
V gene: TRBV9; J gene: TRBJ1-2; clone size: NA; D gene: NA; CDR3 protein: CASSVGGRKGYTF; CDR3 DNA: TGTGCCAGCAGCGTAGGAGGGCGCAAGGGCTACACCTTC
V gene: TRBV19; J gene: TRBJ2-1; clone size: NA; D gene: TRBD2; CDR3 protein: CASNPSASGRSNNEQFF; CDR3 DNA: TGTGCCAGTAACCCATCGGCTAGCGGGAGGTCGAACAATGAGCAGTTCTTC
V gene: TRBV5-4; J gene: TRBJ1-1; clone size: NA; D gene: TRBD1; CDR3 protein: CASSTGQGITEAFF; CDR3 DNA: TGTGCCAGCAGCACGGGACAGGGGATTACTGAAGCTTTCTTT
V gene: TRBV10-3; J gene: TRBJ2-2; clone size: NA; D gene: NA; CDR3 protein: CAISESGTNTGELFF; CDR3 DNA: TGTGCCATCAGTGAGTCCGGGACGAACACCGGGGAGCTGTTTTTT
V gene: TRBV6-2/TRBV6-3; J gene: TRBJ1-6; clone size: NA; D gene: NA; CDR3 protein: CASSYQGSDNSPLHF; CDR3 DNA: TGTGCCAGCAGTTACCAGGGATCGGATAATTCACCCCTCCACTTT
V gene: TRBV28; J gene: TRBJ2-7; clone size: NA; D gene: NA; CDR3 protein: CASSFGGRDRRGVEQYF; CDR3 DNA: TGTGCCAGCAGTTTTGGCGGGCGCGACAGGAGGGGGGTCGAGCAGTACTTC
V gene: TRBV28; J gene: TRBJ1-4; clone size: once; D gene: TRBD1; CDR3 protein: CASSPTGVGGEKLFF; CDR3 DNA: TGTGCCAGCAGTCCAACAGGGGTCGGGGGTGAAAAACTGTTTTTT
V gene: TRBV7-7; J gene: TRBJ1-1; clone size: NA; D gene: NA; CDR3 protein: CASSLPSLQSGSCEAFF; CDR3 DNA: TGTGCCAGCAGCCTTCCGTCCCTCCAATCGGGGTCTTGTGAAGCTTTCTTT
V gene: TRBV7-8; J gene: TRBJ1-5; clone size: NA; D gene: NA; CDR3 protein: CASSLLTGYNQPQHF; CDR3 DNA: TGTGCCAGCAGCCTATTAACAGGGTACAATCAGCCCCAGCATTTT
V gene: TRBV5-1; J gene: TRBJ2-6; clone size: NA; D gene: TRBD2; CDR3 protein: CASSLTLAGGSGANVLTF; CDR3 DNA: TGCGCCAGCAGCTTGACACTAGCGGGGGGCTCTGGGGCCAACGTCCTGACTTTC
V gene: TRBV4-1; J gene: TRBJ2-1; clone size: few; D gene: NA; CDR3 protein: CASSQLDNAYNEQFF; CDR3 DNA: TGCGCCAGCAGCCAATTGGACAACGCCTACAATGAGCAGTTCTTC
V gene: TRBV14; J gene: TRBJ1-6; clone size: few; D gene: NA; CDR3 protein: CASSQSGVGSPLHF; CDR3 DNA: TGTGCCAGCAGCCAATCCGGGGTTGGATCACCCCTCCACTTT
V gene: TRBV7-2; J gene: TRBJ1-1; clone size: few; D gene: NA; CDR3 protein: CASSWQKNTEAFF; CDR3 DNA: TGTGCCAGCAGCTGGCAAAAGAACACTGAAGCTTTCTTT
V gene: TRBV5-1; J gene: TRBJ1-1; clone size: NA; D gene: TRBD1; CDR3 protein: CASSYRDRGLNTEAFF; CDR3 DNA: TGCGCCAGCAGCTACCGGGACAGGGGTTTGAACACTGAAGCTTTCTTT
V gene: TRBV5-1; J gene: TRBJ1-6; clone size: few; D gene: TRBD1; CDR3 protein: CASSLGQGLPNSPLHF; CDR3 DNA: TGCGCCAGCAGCTTAGGACAGGGGCTCCCTAATTCACCCCTCCACTTT
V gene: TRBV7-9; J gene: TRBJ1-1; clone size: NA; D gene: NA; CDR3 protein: CASSLEGMNTEAFF; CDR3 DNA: TGTGCCAGCAGCTTAGAAGGGATGAACACTGAAGCTTTCTTT
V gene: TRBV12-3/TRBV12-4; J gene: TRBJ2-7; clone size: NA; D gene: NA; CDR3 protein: CASSSIYEQYF; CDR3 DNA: TGTGCCAGCAGTTCAATCTACGAGCAGTACTTC
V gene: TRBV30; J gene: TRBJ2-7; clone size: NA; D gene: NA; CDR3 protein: CAWRSVRDEQYF; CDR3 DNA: TGTGCCTGGAGGTCGGTCCGGGACGAGCAGTACTTC
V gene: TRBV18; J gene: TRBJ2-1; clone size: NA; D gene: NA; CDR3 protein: CASSPPAGQKHGEQFF; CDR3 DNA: TGTGCCAGCTCACCACCGGCTGGCCAAAAACACGGTGAGCAGTTCTTC
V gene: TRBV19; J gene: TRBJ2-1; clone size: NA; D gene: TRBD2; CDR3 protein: CASSTSGRAHEQFF; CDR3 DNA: TGTGCCAGTAGTACTAGTGGGAGGGCCCATGAGCAGTTCTTC
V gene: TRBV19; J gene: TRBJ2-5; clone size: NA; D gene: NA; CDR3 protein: CASSWDGQETQYF; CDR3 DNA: TGTGCCAGTAGCTGGGACGGCCAAGAGACCCAGTACTTC
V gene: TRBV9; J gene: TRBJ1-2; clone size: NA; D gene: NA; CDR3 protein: CASSVTINYGYTF; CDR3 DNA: TGTGCCAGCAGCGTAACTATTAACTATGGCTACACCTTC
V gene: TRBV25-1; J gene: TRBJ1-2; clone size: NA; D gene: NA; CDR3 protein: CASSDPQGPNYGYTF; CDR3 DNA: TGTGCCAGCAGTGACCCCCAGGGACCTAACTATGGCTACACCTTC
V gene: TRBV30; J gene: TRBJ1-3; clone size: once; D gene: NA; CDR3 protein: CAWSAGNIGNTIYF; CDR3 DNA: TGTGCCTGGAGTGCCGGTAATATTGGAAACACCATATATTTT
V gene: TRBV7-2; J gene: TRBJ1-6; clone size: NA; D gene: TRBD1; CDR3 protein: CASSFNRDSQLNSPLHF; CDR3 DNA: TGTGCCAGCAGCTTTAATCGGGACAGTCAACTCAATTCACCCCTCCACTTT
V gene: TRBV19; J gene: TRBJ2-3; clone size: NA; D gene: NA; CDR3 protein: CASSIGGGPEDTQYF; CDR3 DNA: TGTGCCAGTAGTATAGGGGGAGGCCCCGAAGATACGCAGTATTTT